This T cell receptor (beta chain) was recovered during a study of T cell responses to AZD1222 COVID-19 vaccine. Study findings and constraints: When two AZD1222 doses had been given, Spike-specific TCR breadth and depth rose. Spike-wide vaccine-associated CD4 TCRs dominated at 160-218 and 743-854. Clonal diversity may have been underestimated, and the donors were mostly white British, with more females than males.

Only in-frame clones appear in the TCRdb table, and some are missing; sequencing was by immunoSEQ multiplex PCR. The data contain roughly 70,000 clones, around 80% of them singletons. V lost 1 base and J lost 15, with 13 bases in between. Germline V gene sequence: CDR1 SEHNR, CDR2 FQNEAQ (reference sequence). The CDR3 is made up of 13 amino acids. As concerns this clone: What it recognizes is unknown.

This receptor was obtained from an adult who received the AZD1222 COVID-19 vaccine. The V call is TRBV7-9, the J call TRBJ1-6; D not certain. The material was peripheral blood, obtained 28 days after the second AZD1222 dose. The CDR3 protein is CASSLVGSLDLHF. In DNA form, the CDR3 reads TGTGCCAGCAGCTTAGTGGGGTCGCTTGACCTCCACTTT.